This T cell receptor (beta chain) was sequenced for a study of Graves' ophthalmopathy and Graves' hyperthyroidism. Whole-study results and caveats: Researchers report that a 13-signature model separated ophthalmopathy from stable hyperthyroidism, posting 87.88% sensitivity and about 80% specificity. The model forecast ophthalmopathy progression, reaching roughly 70% sensitivity and about 75% specificity.

CDR1 is SGHRS and CDR2 is YFSETQ in the germline V gene. Trimming took off 0 bases at V and 6 bases at J, with 10 bases between the two ends. The CDR3 runs 15 residues. Amplification targeted the TCR beta CDR3 regions, with RNA transcripts as the source material. First-round RT-PCR used HTBI primers; second-round multiplex PCR followed. In TCRdb, the multiplex PCR reads were re-called with MiXCR into one record per CDR3 protein. The table lists approximately 160,000 distinct CDR3 sequences, over 35% of them singletons, with under 6.5% in the top ten. Notes on this clonotype: No antigen is known for it.

A duration under 3 months, NOSPECS ≥4, CAS ≥3 and moderate-to-severe activity characterized the donors with ophthalmopathy. None of the included patients had other autoimmune diseases, uncontrolled infections, pregnancy or lactation, as these led to exclusion. The TCR originated in a woman in her thirties or forties with Graves' ophthalmopathy. J is TRBJ1-6 and V is TRBV5-1; D might be TRBD1 (6 bases). The material sequenced was peripheral blood. CDR3 sequence: CASSLEGRGNSPLHF. The CDR3 region has the DNA TGCGCCAGCAGCTTGGAAGGCAGGGGTAATTCACCCCTCCACTTT.